These T cell receptor beta chains were read from a single sample in a study of Ad26.COV2.S vaccination and SARS-CoV-2 variants. This table comes from immunoSEQ multiplex PCR, and its TCRdb copy is limited to in-frame clones, with some not included. The sample lists about 350,000 clones, around 90% occurring once. Sample: peripheral blood, taken in a trial of Ad26.COV2.S vaccine versus placebo. The receptors come from a person aged 18-60 years who received the Ad26.COV2.S COVID-19 vaccine or a placebo. Both conserved end residues are part of each CDR3. Fields, in order: J gene, clone size, V gene, CDR3 length, D gene, CDR3 DNA, CDR3 protein. A D gene is named only where the DNA matches it firmly. The size of a clone is reported for some rows only, either as once, few or many, or as a class for expanded clones.

TRBJ2-3 NA TRBV5-6 14 NA TGTGCCAGCGGCTTGGACAGACGCACAGATACGCAGTATTTT CASGLDRRTDTQYF
TRBJ1-5 NA TRBV5-6 16 NA TGTGCCAGCAGCACTCGGGCGGTATATAGCAATCAGCCCCAGCATTTT CASSTRAVYSNQPQHF
TRBJ2-7 NA TRBV6-2/TRBV6-3 15 NA TGTGCCAGCAGCTTAACCGGGACCCCCTCCTACGAGCAGTACTTC CASSLTGTPSYEQYF
TRBJ2-7 NA TRBV6-2/TRBV6-3 16 NA TGTGCCAGCAGTTACTCTCGCTGGGACCGCCGCTACGAGCAGTACTTC CASSYSRWDRRYEQYF
TRBJ2-3 NA TRBV24-1 13 NA TGTGCCACCAGTGGGACCGGCACAGATACGCAGTATTTT CATSGTGTDTQYF
TRBJ2-7 NA TRBV4-2 15 NA TGTGCCAGCAGCCAAGAACTCGGCTCGACCCACGAGCAGTACTTC CASSQELGSTHEQYF
TRBJ1-3 NA TRBV29-1 15 TRBD1 TGCAGCGAGCGCTTGACAGGGGGCTCTGGAAACACCATATATTTT CSERLTGGSGNTIYF
TRBJ1-5 NA TRBV13 19 NA TGTGCCAGCAATAAGGGGGGCAGGGGAATTCCTTGGAGCAATCAGCCCCAGCATTTT CASNKGGRGIPWSNQPQHF
TRBJ1-1 NA TRBV7-3 14 NA TGTGCCAGCAGCTTAAGCAGGGGGAACACTGAAGCTTTCTTT CASSLSRGNTEAFF
TRBJ1-2 NA TRBV7-2 14 NA TGTGCCAGCAGCTTAGTCGCAGGGGCCTATGGCTACACCTTC CASSLVAGAYGYTF
TRBJ2-7 NA TRBV30 18 TRBD2 TGTGCCTGGAGTGTATTTAAGACTAGCGGACTAACTTACTACGAGCAGTACTTC CAWSVFKTSGLTYYEQYF
TRBJ2-1 once TRBV7-6 16 TRBD2 TGTGCCAGCAGCTTAGGGGCTAGCGGGAGAGGGAATGAGCAGTTCTTC CASSLGASGRGNEQFF
TRBJ2-3 NA TRBV24-1 14 NA TGTGCCACCAGTGAAGGGCAGGGTATAGATACGCAGTATTTT CATSEGQGIDTQYF
TRBJ2-1 NA TRBV5-4 15 NA TGTGCCAGCAGCTTCCAGGGAGTGGGCTACAATGAGCAGTTCTTC CASSFQGVGYNEQFF
TRBJ2-3 NA TRBV5-4 13 NA TGTGCCAGCAGCTTGAACAGGGCAGATACGCAGTATTTT CASSLNRADTQYF
TRBJ2-7 NA TRBV27 16 NA TGTGCCAGCAGTGCGTGGGGGGGGGACACCTCCTACGAGCAGTACTTC CASSAWGGDTSYEQYF
TRBJ2-4 NA TRBV7-2 17 TRBD2 TGTGCCAGCAGCTTAATATCTAGCGGGTTAGCCAAAAACATTCAGTACTTC CASSLISSGLAKNIQYF
TRBJ1-2 NA TRBV10-3 15 NA TGTGCCATCAGTGACGGGGGTCGAATATTGTATGGCTACACCTTC CAISDGGRILYGYTF
TRBJ2-1 NA TRBV7-9 16 NA TGTGCCAGCAGCTTGGGGCTGGGAGGTGACTACAATGAGCAGTTCTTC CASSLGLGGDYNEQFF
TRBJ1-5 once TRBV6-5 16 TRBD1 TGTGCCAGCAGTTCGGACAGGGGGCTTCCAAATCAGCCCCAGCATTTT CASSSDRGLPNQPQHF
TRBJ1-1 NA TRBV19 16 NA TGTGCCAGTAGTATCGGGTCTATGGGCAGGTCGACTGAAGCTTTCTTT CASSIGSMGRSTEAFF
TRBJ2-2 NA TRBV7-2 14 TRBD1 TGTGCCAGCAGCAGGGACAGGACTACCGGGGAGCTGTTTTTT CASSRDRTTGELFF
TRBJ2-1 NA TRBV29-1 11 NA TGCAGCGTTGAATCATCTCTAGAGCAGTTCTTC CSVESSLEQFF
TRBJ1-5 NA TRBV6-8 20 TRBD1 TGTGCCAGCAGTCAAATACTTTGGGACAGGACGACGGGAGGCAATCAGCCCCAGCATTTT CASSQILWDRTTGGNQPQHF
TRBJ1-1 NA TRBV14 16 NA TGTGCCAGCAGCCAAGGGGGTTTGAGGACAAACACTGAAGCTTTCTTT CASSQGGLRTNTEAFF
TRBJ2-5 NA TRBV3-1/TRBV3-2 17 NA TGTGCCAGCAGCCAAGGTGGTTTGCGGGGCCATCAAGAGACCCAGTACTTC CASSQGGLRGHQETQYF
TRBJ1-2 NA TRBV29-1 23 NA TGCAGCGTGGAAAGGGGCTCGGACAACCCTTTAACTATGGCGGGGCCGTCCCTCTATGGCTACACCTTC CSVERGSDNPLTMAGPSLYGYTF
TRBJ1-4 NA TRBV18 14 NA TGTGCCAGCTCACCCGGAGGGAATTACGAAAAACTGTTTTTT CASSPGGNYEKLFF